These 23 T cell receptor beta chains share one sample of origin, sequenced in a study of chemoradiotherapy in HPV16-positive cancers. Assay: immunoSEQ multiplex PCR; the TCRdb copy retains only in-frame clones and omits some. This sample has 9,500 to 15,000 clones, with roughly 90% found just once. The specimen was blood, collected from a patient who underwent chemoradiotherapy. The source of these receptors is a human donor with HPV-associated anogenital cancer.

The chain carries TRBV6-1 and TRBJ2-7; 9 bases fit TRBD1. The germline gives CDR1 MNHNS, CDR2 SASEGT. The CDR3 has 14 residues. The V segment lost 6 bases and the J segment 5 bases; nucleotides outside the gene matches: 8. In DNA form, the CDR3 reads TGTGCCAGCAGGGACAGGGGCCTTCTCCACGAGCAGTACTTC. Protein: CASRDRGLLHEQYF.

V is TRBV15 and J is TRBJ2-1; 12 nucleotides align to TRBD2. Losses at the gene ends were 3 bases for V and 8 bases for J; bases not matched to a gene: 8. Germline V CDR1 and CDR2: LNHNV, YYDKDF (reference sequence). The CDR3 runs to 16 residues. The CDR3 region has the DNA TGTGCCACCAGCAGCGATACTAGCGGGGGGCCCGATGAGCAGTTCTTC. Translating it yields CATSSDTSGGPDEQFF.

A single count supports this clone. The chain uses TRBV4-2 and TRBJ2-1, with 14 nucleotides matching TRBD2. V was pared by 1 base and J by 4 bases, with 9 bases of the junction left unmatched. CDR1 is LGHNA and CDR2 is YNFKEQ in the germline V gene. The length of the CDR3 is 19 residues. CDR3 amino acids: CASSQAHGLAGGVYNEQFF. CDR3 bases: TGTGCCAGCAGCCAAGCCCACGGACTAGCGGGGGGCGTGTACAATGAGCAGTTCTTC.

CDR3 bases: TGTGCCAGCAGCTTAGGGGGACAGGGAGTTTACGAGCAGTACTTC. It is translated as CASSLGGQGVYEQYF. The chain combines TRBV7-2 with TRBJ2-7; 9 bases line up with TRBD1. The V gene end was trimmed by 1 base and the J gene end by 4 bases; junction bases not matched to a gene: 5. This CDR3 is built from 15 residues. CDR1 is SGHTA, CDR2 FQGNSA, per germline.

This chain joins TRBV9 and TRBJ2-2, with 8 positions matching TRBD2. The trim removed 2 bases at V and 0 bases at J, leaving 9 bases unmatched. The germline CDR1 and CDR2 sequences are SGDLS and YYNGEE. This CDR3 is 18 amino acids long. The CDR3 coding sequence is TGTGCCAGCAGCGTTCCCATGCGGGGGGATACGAACACCGGGGAGCTGTTTTTT. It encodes CASSVPMRGDTNTGELFF.

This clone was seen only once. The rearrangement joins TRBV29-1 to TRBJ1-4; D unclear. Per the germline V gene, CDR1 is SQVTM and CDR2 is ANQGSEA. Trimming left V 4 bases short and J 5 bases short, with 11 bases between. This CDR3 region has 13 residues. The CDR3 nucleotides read TGCAGCGTTGTCTCGGCACTGAATGAAAAACTGTTTTTT. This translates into CSVVSALNEKLFF.

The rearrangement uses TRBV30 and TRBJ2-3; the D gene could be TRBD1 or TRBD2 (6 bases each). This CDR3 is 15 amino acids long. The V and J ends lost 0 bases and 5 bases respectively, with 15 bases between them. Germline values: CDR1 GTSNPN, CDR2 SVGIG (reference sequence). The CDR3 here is CAWSVVGRGVDTQYF. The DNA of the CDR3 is TGTGCCTGGAGTGTTGTAGGAAGGGGGGTAGATACGCAGTATTTT. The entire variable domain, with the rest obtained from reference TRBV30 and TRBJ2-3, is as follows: SQTIHQWPATLVQPVGSPLSLECTVEGTSNPNLYWYRQAAGRGLQLLFYSVGIGQISSEVPQNLSASRPQDRQFILSSKKLLLSDSGFYLCAWSVVGRGVDTQYFGPGTRLTVL.

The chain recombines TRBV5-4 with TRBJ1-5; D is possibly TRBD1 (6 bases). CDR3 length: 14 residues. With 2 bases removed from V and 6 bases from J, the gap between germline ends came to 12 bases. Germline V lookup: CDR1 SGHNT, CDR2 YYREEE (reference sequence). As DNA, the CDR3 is TGTGCCAGCAGCTTTGGGCTAGGGGGTCAGCCCCAGCATTTT. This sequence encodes CASSFGLGGQPQHF.

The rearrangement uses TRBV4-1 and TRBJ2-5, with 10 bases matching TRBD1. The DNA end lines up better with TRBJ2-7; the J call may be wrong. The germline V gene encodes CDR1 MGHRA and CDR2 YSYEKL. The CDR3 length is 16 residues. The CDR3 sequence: CASSQQTGGIDYEQYF. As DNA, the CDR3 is TGCGCCAGCAGCCAACAGACAGGGGGCATCGACTACGAGCAGTACTTC.

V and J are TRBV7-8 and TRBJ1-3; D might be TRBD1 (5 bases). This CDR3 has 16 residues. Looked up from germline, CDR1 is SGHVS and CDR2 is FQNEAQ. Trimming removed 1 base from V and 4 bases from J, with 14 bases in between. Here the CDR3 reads CASSLGFGAMGNTIYF. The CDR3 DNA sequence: TGTGCCAGCAGCTTAGGCTTTGGGGCCATGGGAAACACCATATATTTT. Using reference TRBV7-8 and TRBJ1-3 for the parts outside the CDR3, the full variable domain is GAGVSQSPRYKVAKRGQDVALRCDPISGHVSLFWYQQALGQGPEFLTYFQNEAQLDKSGLPSDRFFAERPEGSVSTLKIQRTQQEDSAVYLCASSLGFGAMGNTIYFGEGSWLTVV.

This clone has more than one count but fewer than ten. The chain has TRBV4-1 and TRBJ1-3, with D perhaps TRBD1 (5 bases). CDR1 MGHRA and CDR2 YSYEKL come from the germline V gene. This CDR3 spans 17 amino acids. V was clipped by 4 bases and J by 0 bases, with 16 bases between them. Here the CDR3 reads CASSRPGLDSSGNTIYF. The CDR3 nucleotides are TGCGCCAGCAGCCGACCCGGCCTCGACAGCTCTGGAAACACCATATATTTT.

Written as DNA, the CDR3 is TGTGCCACCGGCGGGGTGGGGGAGACCCAGTACTTC. It encodes CATGGVGETQYF. V usage is TRBV4-2 and J usage is TRBJ2-5, with D tentatively TRBD2 (6 bases). Trimming took off 10 bases at V and 5 bases at J, with 14 bases between the two ends. The CDR3 consists of 12 residues. Per germline, CDR1 LGHNA and CDR2 YNFKEQ.

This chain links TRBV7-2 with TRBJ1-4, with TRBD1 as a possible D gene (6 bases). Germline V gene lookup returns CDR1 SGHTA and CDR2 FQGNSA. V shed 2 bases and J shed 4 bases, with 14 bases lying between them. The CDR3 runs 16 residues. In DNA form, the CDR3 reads TGTGCCAGCAGCTTACATGGCACAGGGCGTAATGAAAAACTGTTTTTT. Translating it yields CASSLHGTGRNEKLFF.

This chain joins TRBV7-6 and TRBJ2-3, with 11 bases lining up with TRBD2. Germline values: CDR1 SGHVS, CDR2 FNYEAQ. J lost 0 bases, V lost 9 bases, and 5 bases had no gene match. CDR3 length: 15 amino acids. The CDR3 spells CASLSGGASTDTQYF. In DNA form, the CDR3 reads TGTGCCAGTCTTAGCGGGGGGGCGAGCACAGATACGCAGTATTTT.

CDR3 DNA sequence: TGTGCCAGCAGCCGAGGCAGGGGACGCTATAATTCACCCCTCCACTTT. It translates to CASSRGRGRYNSPLHF. This sequence joins TRBV7-2 and TRBJ1-6, with D perhaps matching TRBD1 (6 bases). The CDR3 contains 16 residues. Trimming removed 5 bases at V and 3 bases at J, with 14 bases between. Germline CDR1 and CDR2: SGHTA and FQGNSA. Supplemented by reference TRBV7-2 and TRBJ1-6, the full variable domain reads GAGVSQSPSNKVTEKGKDVELRCDPISGHTALYWYRQSLGQGLEFLIYFQGNSAPDKSGLPSDRFSAERTGGSVSTLTIQRTQQEDSAVYLCASSRGRGRYNSPLHFGNGTRLTVT.

CDR3 in DNA: TGTGCCAGCAGCGTACAACTAGCTCCCGAGCAGTTCTTC. This codes for CASSVQLAPEQFF. The gene calls are TRBV9 and TRBJ2-1, with a tentative D call TRBD2 (6 bases). CDR1 is SGDLS, CDR2 YYNGEE, per germline. The CDR3 has 13 amino acids. V dropped 1 base and J dropped 10 bases, with 12 bases sitting between them.

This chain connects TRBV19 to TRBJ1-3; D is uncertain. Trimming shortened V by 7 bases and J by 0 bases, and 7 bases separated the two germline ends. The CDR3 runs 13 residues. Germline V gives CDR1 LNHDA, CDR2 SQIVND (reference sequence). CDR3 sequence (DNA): TGTGCCAGTACCCACCCCTCTGGAAACACCATATATTTT. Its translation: CASTHPSGNTIYF.

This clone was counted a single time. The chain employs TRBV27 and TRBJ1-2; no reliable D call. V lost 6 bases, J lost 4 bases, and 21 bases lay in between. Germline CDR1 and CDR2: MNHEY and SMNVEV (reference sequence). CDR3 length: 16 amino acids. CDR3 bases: TGTGCCAGCAGATCGGGAGGAGGTTGGGTAGGCTATGGCTACACCTTC. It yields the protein CASRSGGGWVGYGYTF.

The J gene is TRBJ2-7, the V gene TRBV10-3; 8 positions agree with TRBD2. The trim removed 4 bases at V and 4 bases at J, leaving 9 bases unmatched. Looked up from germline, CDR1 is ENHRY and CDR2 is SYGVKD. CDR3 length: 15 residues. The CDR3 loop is CAISAAGVKVYEQYF. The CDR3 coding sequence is TGTGCCATCAGTGCAGCGGGGGTCAAGGTGTACGAGCAGTACTTC.

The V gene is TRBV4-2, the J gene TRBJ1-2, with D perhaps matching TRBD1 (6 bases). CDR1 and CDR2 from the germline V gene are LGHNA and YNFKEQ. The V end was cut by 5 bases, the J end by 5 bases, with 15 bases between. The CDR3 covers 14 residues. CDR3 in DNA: TGTGCCAGCAGCGCCGGGACAAATGAGTATGGCTACACCTTC. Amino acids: CASSAGTNEYGYTF.

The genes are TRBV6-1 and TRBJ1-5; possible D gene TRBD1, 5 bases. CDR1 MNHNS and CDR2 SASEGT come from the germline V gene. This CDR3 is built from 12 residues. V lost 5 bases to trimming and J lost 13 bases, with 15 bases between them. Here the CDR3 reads CASSLDFWGQHF. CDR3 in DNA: TGTGCCAGCAGTCTCGACTTTTGGGGGCAGCATTTT.

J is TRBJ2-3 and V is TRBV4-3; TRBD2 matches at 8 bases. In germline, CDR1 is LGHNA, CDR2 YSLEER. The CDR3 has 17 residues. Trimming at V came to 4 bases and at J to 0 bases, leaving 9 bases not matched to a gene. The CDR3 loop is CASSRYTGGGSTDTQYF. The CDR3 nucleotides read TGCGCCAGCAGCCGATACACCGGGGGGGGTAGCACAGATACGCAGTATTTT.

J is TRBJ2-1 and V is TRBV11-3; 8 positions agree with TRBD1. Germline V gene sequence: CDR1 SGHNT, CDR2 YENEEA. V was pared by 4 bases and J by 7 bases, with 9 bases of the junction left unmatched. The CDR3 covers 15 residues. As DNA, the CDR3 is TGTGCCAGCAGCTATCGACAGGGGTTCAAGAATGAGCAGTTCTTC. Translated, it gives CASSYRQGFKNEQFF.